A selection of T cell receptor beta chains follows, all from one sample in a study of human T cells and chemical hapten exposure. TCRdb re-called the RACE reads through MiXCR, storing one row per CDR3 protein. The repertoire consists of 95,000 or so distinct CDR3 sequences, with 10% occurring once and the leading ten covering around 2.2%. The sequencing used whole blood, collected in connection with sensitization to the hapten diphenylcyclopropenone (DPC). These receptors all stem from a man aged 40-49 years with alopecia areata. Some clones in this sample may be carry-over from other donors' samples. Each CDR3 is given with its conserved first and last residue. A D gene is named only where the DNA matches it firmly.

CDR3	J	D	length	V
CASGGTLGGKLFF	TRBJ1-4	-	13	TRBV6-1
CATSRGDRGVHETQYF	TRBJ2-5	TRBD1	16	TRBV15
CASSSNYEQYF	TRBJ2-7	-	11	TRBV28
CASREGSAKETQYF	TRBJ2-5	-	14	TRBV6-2/TRBV6-3
CASSHGTSGDGTYEQYF	TRBJ2-7	TRBD2	17	TRBV4-2
CASSRETSGSSYNEQFF	TRBJ2-1	TRBD2	17	TRBV7-2
CASSLPGGEAFF	TRBJ1-1	-	12	TRBV7-2
CASRTRGWNSPLHF	TRBJ1-6	-	14	TRBV3-2
CASSPGTATYNEQFF	TRBJ2-1	-	15	TRBV3-1
CASSLAGAGVDTQYF	TRBJ2-3	-	15	TRBV7-2